Below, 31 T cell receptor beta chains from the same sample are listed, as sequenced in a study of control samples from healthy donors and cancer patients. Sequencing was performed with immunoSEQ multiplex PCR; in TCRdb, only in-frame clones are kept and a portion is missing. The repertoire has around 170,000 clones, approximately 90% of them found once; the top ten carry more than 1.3%. The sample taken for sequencing was blood. These receptors originate from a man in his thirties or forties in good health.

Comment on this clone: The germline gene is not matched at one end of the junction; a read error may be the cause. Distinct nucleotide sequences in the sample also encode this CDR3. The J gene is TRBJ2-2, the V gene TRBV7-8, with D perhaps TRBD2 (6 bases). CDR1 and CDR2 (germline): SGHVS, FQNEAQ. The CDR3 has 18 amino acids. CDR3 loop: CASSSNRGVARGGGELFF. CDR3 in DNA: TGCGCCAGCAGCTCCAATCGGGGCGTTGCTCGGGGAGGCGGGGAGCTGTTTTTT.

The rearrangement uses TRBV11-2 and TRBJ2-2; no clear D. Trimming took off 4 bases at V and 7 bases at J, with 10 bases between the two ends. Germline V gene sequence: CDR1 SGHAT, CDR2 FQNNGV. This CDR3 is built from 13 residues. In nucleotides, the CDR3 is TGTGCCAGCAGCTCCCGGTGGGGCGGGGAGCTGTTTTTT. Its protein is CASSSRWGGELFF.

This clone is a singleton in its sample. The J gene is TRBJ2-7, the V gene TRBV27; 7 positions agree with TRBD1. The CDR3 loop spans 14 amino acids. Looked up from germline, CDR1 is MNHEY and CDR2 is SMNVEV (reference sequence). V lost 5 bases and J lost 4; bases outside the gene matches: 8. The DNA of the CDR3 is TGTGCCAGCAGTGCCGGACAGGTTGCTTACGAGCAGTACTTC. It encodes CASSAGQVAYEQYF.

This rearrangement joins TRBV5-1 to TRBJ2-3, with D possibly being TRBD1 (5 bases). The CDR3 is 15 residues long. V was shortened by 0 bases and J by 3 bases, with 11 bases between the two germline ends. Germline V gene data show CDR1 as SGHRS and CDR2 as YFSETQ. CDR3 region: CASSLANPGTDTQYF. CDR3 nucleotides: TGCGCCAGCAGCTTGGCCAATCCAGGGACAGATACGCAGTATTTT.

This clone was counted once. The CDR3 DNA reads as TGTGCCAGCTCACCACCGGGACTACCAATGGGATCTACGGGCGAGCAGTACTTC. Translated, it gives CASSPPGLPMGSTGEQYF. J is TRBJ2-7 and V is TRBV18; 7 bases match TRBD2. After removal of 0 bases from V and 6 bases from J, the junction contained 17 bases not matched to a gene. The CDR3 covers 18 residues. Germline V gene data show CDR1 as KGHSH and CDR2 as LQKENI.

V is TRBV5-5 and J is TRBJ1-4; D unresolved. Germline CDR1 SGHKS, CDR2 YYEKEE (reference sequence). Trimming pared 4 bases from V and 4 bases from J, leaving 11 bases between. This CDR3 has 14 residues. CDR3 sequence (DNA): TGTGCCAGCAGCGTGGACGGATTTAATGAAAAACTGTTTTTT. Its translation is CASSVDGFNEKLFF.

V and J are TRBV7-2 and TRBJ2-5, with D possibly TRBD1 on 5 matching bases. The germline CDR1 and CDR2 sequences are SGHTA and FQGNSA. This CDR3 region has 14 residues. Trimming took off 4 bases at V and 5 bases at J, with 14 bases between the two ends. The DNA for the CDR3 is TGTGCCAGCAGCTCCAGGGTGTCCGGGGAGACCCAGTACTTC. This codes for CASSSRVSGETQYF.

The sample holds one count of this clone. The gene calls are TRBV5-1 and TRBJ2-1, with 8 bases lining up with TRBD1. The CDR3 is made up of 13 amino acids. V shed 4 bases, J shed 8 bases, and the junction held 5 bases outside the gene matches. From germline, CDR1 is SGHRS and CDR2 YFSETQ. Written as DNA, the CDR3 is TGCGCCAGCAGCCAGACAGGGGTCCATGAGCAGTTCTTC. Its translation: CASSQTGVHEQFF.

The V gene is TRBV7-2, the J gene TRBJ2-7, with unresolved D. Deletions cut 5 bases from V and 5 bases from J, with 13 bases between. Germline lookup yields CDR1 SGHTA and CDR2 FQGNSA. CDR3 length: 13 amino acids. The CDR3 DNA reads TGTGCCAGCAGCCGGACCCCCTACGACGAGCAGTACTTC. It yields the protein CASSRTPYDEQYF.

The genes are TRBV5-1 and TRBJ2-1; 8 bases agree with TRBD1. CDR1 and CDR2 (germline): SGHRS, YFSETQ. This CDR3 comprises 13 residues. V dropped 0 bases and J dropped 8; count of bases not matched to a gene: 1. Here the CDR3 DNA reads TGCGCCAGCAGCTTGGACAGGGGGTATGAGCAGTTCTTC. This gives the protein CASSLDRGYEQFF.

The chain employs TRBV4-2 and TRBJ2-3, with 7 bases fitting TRBD2. V shed 2 bases, J shed 0 bases, and the junction held 8 bases outside the gene matches. The CDR3 sequence is 17 residues long. Per germline, CDR1 LGHNA and CDR2 YNFKEQ. The CDR3 nucleotides read TGTGCCAGCAGCCAACGGGCCGGGGGGACTAGCACAGATACGCAGTATTTT. Protein product: CASSQRAGGTSTDTQYF.

This chain joins TRBV30 and TRBJ2-2; D uncertain. Germline V lookup: CDR1 GTSNPN, CDR2 SVGIG (reference sequence). The length of the CDR3 is 13 residues. V lost 4 bases and J lost 5, with 11 bases in between. This CDR3 reads CAWKARQTGELFF. DNA for the CDR3: TGTGCCTGGAAGGCGCGGCAAACCGGGGAGCTGTTTTTT.

The V gene is TRBV30, the J gene TRBJ1-3; TRBD1 agrees at 7 bases. This CDR3 is built from 14 residues. After removal of 2 bases from V and 2 bases from J, the junction contained 3 bases not matched to a gene. Per germline, CDR1 GTSNPN and CDR2 SVGIG (reference sequence). CDR3 protein: CAWSLGGAGNTIYF. The CDR3 DNA is TGTGCCTGGAGTCTAGGGGGCGCTGGAAACACCATATATTTT.

The chain combines TRBV6-2 or TRBV6-3 with TRBJ1-5, with TRBD1 as a possible D gene (5 bases). Germline V lookup: CDR1 MNHEY, CDR2 SVGEGT. The CDR3 is made up of 14 amino acids. With 2 bases removed from V and 4 bases from J, the gap between germline ends came to 9 bases. CDR3 sequence (DNA): TGTGCCAGCAGTTACCCGGACATAAATCAGCCCCAGCATTTT. It encodes CASSYPDINQPQHF.

V gene TRBV4-2 combines with J gene TRBJ2-7, with TRBD2 matching over 7 bases. CDR3 size: 13 residues. Germline CDR1 reads LGHNA; CDR2 reads YNFKEQ. J was trimmed by 3 bases and V by 6 bases; bases with no gene match: 5. In DNA form, the CDR3 reads TGTGCCAGCAGGGCGACTAGCAGCTACGAGCAGTACTTC. Amino acids: CASRATSSYEQYF.

The chain couples TRBV6-2 or TRBV6-3 to TRBJ1-2; D is ambiguous. The germline gives CDR1 MNHEY, CDR2 SVGEGT. The CDR3 totals 16 residues. V was cut by 0 bases and J by 2 bases, with 13 bases left in between. This CDR3 is CASSYSVAALNYGYTF. CDR3 coding DNA: TGTGCCAGCAGTTACTCGGTCGCAGCCCTGAACTATGGCTACACCTTC.

The gene calls are TRBV5-4 and TRBJ1-3, with D unclear. CDR1 is SGHNT and CDR2 is YYREEE in the germline V gene (reference sequence). V shed 0 bases and J shed 0 bases, with 7 bases lying between them. The CDR3 loop spans 15 amino acids. CDR3 sequence: CASSLGVNSGNTIYF. The CDR3 DNA is TGTGCCAGCAGCTTGGGCGTTAACTCTGGAAACACCATATATTTT.

This sequence joins TRBV3-1 (or the pseudogene TRBV3-2) and TRBJ2-7, with unresolved D. Trimming pared 1 base from V and 8 bases from J, leaving 9 bases between. Germline CDR1 reads LGHDT; CDR2 reads YNNKEL (reference sequence). CDR3 length: 12 amino acids. The CDR3 here is CASSQVLSKQYF. The CDR3 DNA reads TGTGCCAGCAGCCAAGTACTCAGTAAGCAGTACTTC.

The genes are TRBV9 and TRBJ1-4; D is perhaps TRBD1 (6 bases). Germline V gene lookup returns CDR1 SGDLS and CDR2 YYNGEE. This CDR3 is built from 16 residues. The V and J ends lost 0 bases and 6 bases respectively, with 15 bases between them. The CDR3 nucleotides are TGTGCCAGCAGCGTAGCTACTGGGGGGCTCGATGAAAAACTGTTTTTT. Encoded protein: CASSVATGGLDEKLFF.

This chain connects TRBV7-6 to TRBJ1-2; TRBD1 matches at 7 bases. Germline CDR1 SGHVS, CDR2 FNYEAQ. The CDR3 is 15 residues long. The trim removed 5 bases at V and 8 bases at J, leaving 14 bases unmatched. The CDR3 DNA reads as TGTGCCAGCAGCCAGGAGAGACAGGGAGCAAAAGGCTACACCTTC. This sequence encodes CASSQERQGAKGYTF.

This clone came up a few times. Other DNA sequences in this sample translate to the same CDR3. This chain uses TRBV19 with TRBJ1-5; D is possibly TRBD1 (6 bases). The V end lost 4 bases, the J end lost 3 bases, and 10 bases lay between the germline ends. This CDR3 region has 14 residues. The germline gives CDR1 LNHDA, CDR2 SQIVND (reference sequence). CDR3 residues: CASSNRESNQPQHF. The CDR3 nucleotides are TGTGCCAGTAGTAACAGGGAATCCAATCAGCCCCAGCATTTT.

V and J are TRBV4-1 and TRBJ1-4, with 11 positions matching TRBD1. The germline gives CDR1 MGHRA, CDR2 YSYEKL. The CDR3 totals 14 residues. J gave up 10 bases and V 5 bases, and 6 bases lay outside the gene matches. The CDR3 loop is CASSSPGQGGKLFF. In nucleotides, the CDR3 is TGCGCCAGCAGCTCTCCGGGACAGGGGGGAAAACTGTTTTTT.

The chain recombines TRBV4-1 with TRBJ1-2, with D tentatively TRBD1 (6 bases). Germline-derived CDR1 and CDR2 are MGHRA and YSYEKL. V dropped 3 bases and J dropped 0 bases, with 23 bases sitting between them. This CDR3 has 19 residues. CDR3 region: CASSQPLSRRTDANYGYTF. CDR3 bases: TGCGCCAGCAGCCAGCCACTCTCAAGGCGGACAGATGCTAACTATGGCTACACCTTC.

The chain links TRBV5-6 to TRBJ2-1, with D unresolved. The CDR3 runs to 15 residues. CDR1 and CDR2 from the germline V gene are SGHDT and YYEEEE. Deletions cut 2 bases from V and 7 bases from J, with 16 bases between. CDR3 amino acids: CASSFLTSPINEQFF. The CDR3, as DNA: TGTGCCAGCAGCTTTCTCACTTCGCCGATAAATGAGCAGTTCTTC. Variable domain in full (rest from reference TRBV5-6 and TRBJ2-1): DAGVTQSPTHLIKTRGQQVTLRCSPKSGHDTVSWYQQALGQGPQFIFQYYEEEERQRGNFPDRFSGHQFPNYSSELNVNALLLGDSALYLCASSFLTSPINEQFFGPGTRLTVL.

The chain carries TRBV30 and TRBJ1-1; the D is unclear. Germline assignment: CDR1 GTSNPN and CDR2 SVGIG (reference sequence). The CDR3 spans 15 residues. V gave up 3 bases and J gave up 0 bases, with 14 bases separating them. The CDR3 loop reads CAWRRGRIMNTEAFF. CDR3 sequence (DNA): TGTGCCTGGAGAAGAGGAAGGATAATGAACACTGAAGCTTTCTTT.

The chain has TRBV10-1 and TRBJ1-1, with TRBD1 as a possible D gene (6 bases). This CDR3 is built from 13 residues. Trimming left V 6 bases short and J 0 bases short, with 8 bases between. Germline CDR1 WNHNN, CDR2 SYGVQD (reference sequence). The CDR3: CASRDSMNTEAFF. CDR3 nucleotide sequence: TGCGCCAGCAGGGACAGCATGAACACTGAAGCTTTCTTT.

The V gene is TRBV4-3, the J gene TRBJ2-5; TRBD2 aligns across 14 bases. The V gene end was trimmed by 1 base and the J gene end by 4 bases; junction bases not matched to a gene: 8. This CDR3 is 18 amino acids long. Germline V gene sequence: CDR1 LGHNA, CDR2 YSLEER. The CDR3 region is CASSQAVLGTSGGETQYF. The CDR3 DNA reads as TGCGCCAGCAGCCAAGCGGTTCTCGGGACTAGCGGGGGAGAGACCCAGTACTTC.

The V gene is TRBV7-9, the J gene TRBJ2-7; perhaps TRBD2 as D (5 bases). CDR1 and CDR2 (germline): SEHNR, FQNEAQ (reference sequence). The CDR3 spans 13 residues. With 6 bases removed from V and 2 bases from J, the gap between germline ends came to 11 bases. The CDR3 region has the DNA TGTGCCAGCAGTCGTAGCGAGGCCTACGAGCAGTACTTC. This translates into CASSRSEAYEQYF.

The chain recombines TRBV30 with TRBJ1-2; 10 nucleotides line up with TRBD1. Trimming removed 2 bases from V and 2 bases from J; junction bases left unmatched: 5. Germline loops: CDR1 GTSNPN, CDR2 SVGIG (reference sequence). This CDR3 comprises 15 residues. CDR3 nucleotides: TGTGCCTGGAGTTCGACAGGGGGCCTAAACTATGGCTACACCTTC. Its protein is CAWSSTGGLNYGYTF. The full variable domain, with the rest looked up from reference TRBV30 and TRBJ1-2, is SQTIHQWPATLVQPVGSPLSLECTVEGTSNPNLYWYRQAAGRGLQLLFYSVGIGQISSEVPQNLSASRPQDRQFILSSKKLLLSDSGFYLCAWSSTGGLNYGYTFGSGTRLTVV.

The rearrangement uses TRBV4-1 and TRBJ1-1; D is undetermined. Between the trimmed V and J ends, which lost 0 bases and 1 base, there was a span of 12 bases. CDR3 length equals 16 residues. CDR1 is MGHRA, CDR2 YSYEKL, per germline. Here the CDR3 DNA reads TGCGCCAGCAGCCAAGAGGCCCAGCAGTGGAACACTGAAGCTTTCTTT. The encoded protein is CASSQEAQQWNTEAFF.

The chain employs TRBV9 and TRBJ1-2; D perhaps matches TRBD1 (6 bases). V dropped 2 bases and J dropped 2 bases, with 13 bases sitting between them. CDR1 is SGDLS, CDR2 YYNGEE, per germline. The CDR3 covers 15 residues. CDR3 amino acids: CASSVSGGLNYGYTF. The CDR3 DNA is TGTGCCAGCAGCGTCTCCGGGGGGCTCAACTATGGCTACACCTTC. The full variable domain, with the rest looked up from reference TRBV9 and TRBJ1-2, is DSGVTQTPKHLITATGQRVTLRCSPRSGDLSVYWYQQSLDQGLQFLIQYYNGEERAKGNILERFSAQQFPDLHSELNLSSLELGDSALYFCASSVSGGLNYGYTFGSGTRLTVV.